This T cell receptor beta chain was sequenced in a study of response to subunit inactivated influenza vaccine. General study results and limits: Researchers suggested that each seasonal influenza vaccination recruits few new T cells.

This CDR3 region has 13 residues. Germline CDR1 is KGHSH and CDR2 is LQKENI. A remark on this clonotype: Its antigen is undetermined. One end of the junction fails to match germline, which may point to a read error.

Via MiXCR, TCRdb re-called the RT-PCR reads, giving one row per CDR3 protein. This sample has 280,000 or so distinct CDR3 sequences, with roughly 22% found just once. The sequence derives from a man between 50 and 70 years old who received an inactivated influenza vaccine. The V and J genes are TRBV18 and TRBJ2-3; D may be TRBD1 (5 bases). The starting material was PBMCs from blood, obtained approximately 22 months after vaccination. CDR3 nucleotide sequence: TGTGCCAGCTCCCCACTCCAGGGAGATACGCAGTATTTT. It specifies CASSPLQGDTQYF.